The 27 T cell receptor beta chains listed next were all sequenced from one sample in a study of T cell repertoires in cytomegalovirus infection. TCRdb recomputed calls from the reads with MiXCR, one row per CDR3 protein. The sample holds roughly 920,000 distinct CDR3 sequences, approximately 33% seen once. Antigen specificity for these receptors is unknown. This specimen consisted of cultured CD8+ T cells from PBMCs, obtained from culture after CMV antigen stimulation. These TCRs come from a human donor in good health (CMV status not recorded). Some clones in this sample may be carry-over from other donors' samples.

This chain connects TRBV4-3 to TRBJ2-3; D remains ambiguous. V was clipped by 0 bases and J by 1 base, with 14 bases between them. This CDR3 region has 17 residues. The germline CDR1 and CDR2 sequences are LGHNA and YSLEER. CDR3 loop: CASSQDYFEVGTDTQYF. CDR3 bases: TGCGCCAGCAGCCAAGATTACTTCGAGGTGGGCACAGATACGCAGTATTTT.

The chain has TRBV27 and TRBJ2-7; 12 bases match TRBD1. The CDR3 is 15 residues long. Germline-derived CDR1 and CDR2 are MNHEY and SMNVEV (reference sequence). J gave up 3 bases and V 3 bases, and 3 bases lay outside the gene matches. The CDR3 region is CASSLGTGGGYEQYF. The DNA for the CDR3 is TGTGCCAGCAGTTTGGGGACAGGGGGCGGCTACGAGCAGTACTTC.

V usage is TRBV20-1 and J usage is TRBJ2-3, with D perhaps matching TRBD1 or TRBD2 (6 bases each). CDR1 is DFQATT, CDR2 SNEGSKA, per germline (reference sequence). CDR3 size: 16 residues. Trimming removed 0 bases at V and 0 bases at J, with 13 bases between. The CDR3 DNA reads as TGCAGTGCTAGAGATAAGGGGGGCCTTAGCACAGATACGCAGTATTTT. Protein: CSARDKGGLSTDTQYF.

The rearrangement joins TRBV2 to TRBJ1-2; no clear D. CDR1 and CDR2 (germline): SNHLY, FYNNEI. The CDR3 consists of 16 residues. Trimming stripped 1 base from V and 3 bases from J, with 15 bases between. The CDR3: CASSEDPPGPYYGYTF. CDR3 in DNA: TGTGCCAGCAGTGAAGACCCCCCCGGGCCTTACTATGGCTACACCTTC.

CDR3 nucleotides: TGTGCCAGCAGCTTGCCGCCGGGACAGATTAGCACAGATACGCAGTATTTT. Protein sequence: CASSLPPGQISTDTQYF. The rearrangement joins TRBV7-9 to TRBJ2-3; 7 bases are shared with TRBD1. This CDR3 comprises 17 residues. Germline V lookup: CDR1 SEHNR, CDR2 FQNEAQ (reference sequence). With 3 bases clipped from V and 0 bases from J, the junction kept 9 bases outside the gene matches.

This clonotype turned up a few times. The gene calls are TRBV6-5 and TRBJ2-7; TRBD1 or TRBD2 may be the D gene (6 bases each). This CDR3 region has 16 residues. In germline, CDR1 is MNHEY, CDR2 SVGAGI. With 2 bases removed from V and 0 bases from J, the gap between germline ends came to 14 bases. This CDR3 reads CASSYRGEMSSYEQYF. In DNA form, the CDR3 reads TGTGCCAGCAGTTACAGGGGGGAAATGAGCTCCTACGAGCAGTACTTC.

The table lists this clonotype with a few counts. CDR3 loop: CASNPLGQGADTQYF. The CDR3 nucleotides read TGTGCCAGCAACCCCCTAGGGCAGGGGGCAGATACGCAGTATTTT. V gene TRBV5-5 combines with J gene TRBJ2-3, with 7 bases that match TRBD1. Looked up from germline, CDR1 is SGHKS and CDR2 is YYEKEE (reference sequence). The J segment lost 4 bases and the V segment lost 6 bases, leaving 11 bases of the junction unmatched. This CDR3 spans 15 amino acids.

V usage is TRBV7-6 and J usage is TRBJ2-7; 8 nucleotides line up with TRBD2. V gave up 5 bases and J gave up 6 bases; unmatched junction bases: 9. Per the germline V gene, CDR1 is SGHVS and CDR2 is FNYEAQ. This CDR3 comprises 14 residues. CDR3 sequence: CASSPGGGSVEQYF. CDR3 nucleotide sequence: TGTGCCAGCAGCCCCGGGGGGGGGTCCGTCGAGCAGTACTTC.

This clonotype was found many times. The CDR3 protein is CASSEGVMKPGETQYF. CDR3 in DNA: TGTGCCAGCAGTGAAGGGGTAATGAAGCCCGGCGAGACCCAGTACTTC. The chain joins TRBV2 to TRBJ2-5, with no clear D. Trimming cost V 1 base and J 5 bases, with 17 bases left between them. The CDR3 is made up of 16 amino acids. Germline loops: CDR1 SNHLY, CDR2 FYNNEI.

This clonotype was recorded many times. The chain recombines TRBV7-2 with TRBJ2-1; tentative D call: TRBD1 (5 bases). This CDR3 region has 15 residues. V gave up 5 bases and J gave up 2 bases, with 13 bases separating them. Germline values: CDR1 SGHTA, CDR2 FQGNSA. The CDR3 here is CASSNNRYPYNEQFF. Here the CDR3 DNA reads TGTGCCAGCAGCAATAACAGGTACCCCTACAATGAGCAGTTCTTC.

The CDR3 reads CASSLLPDSNQPQHF. The CDR3 DNA follows: TGTGCCAGCAGTTTATTACCGGATAGCAATCAGCCCCAGCATTTT. The gene calls are TRBV27 and TRBJ1-5; D unresolved. Germline V gene lookup returns CDR1 MNHEY and CDR2 SMNVEV (reference sequence). With 1 base removed from V and 0 bases from J, the gap between germline ends came to 7 bases. The CDR3 covers 15 residues.

V and J are TRBV19 and TRBJ1-1; D is possibly TRBD1 (5 bases). This CDR3 comprises 12 residues. The V gene's germline CDR1 is LNHDA and CDR2 SQIVND (reference sequence). The V end was cut by 7 bases, the J end by 12 bases, with 18 bases between. This CDR3 is CASTPGGWATFF. CDR3 bases: TGTGCCAGTACCCCCGGGGGTTGGGCGACTTTCTTT.

The chain joins TRBV5-1 to TRBJ2-1; TRBD2 agrees at 11 bases. Germline V gene sequence: CDR1 SGHRS, CDR2 YFSETQ. The CDR3 extends over 17 amino acids. V lost 1 base, J lost 4 bases, and 7 bases stayed unmatched. In DNA, the CDR3 is TGCGCCAGCAGCTTGACCCTAGCGGGGGGCCTTTACAATGAGCAGTTCTTC. As protein: CASSLTLAGGLYNEQFF.

The chain has TRBV2 and TRBJ2-5, with TRBD2 as a possible D gene (6 bases). Germline CDR1 reads SNHLY; CDR2 reads FYNNEI. V shed 7 bases and J shed 0 bases, with 15 bases lying between them. This CDR3 contains 15 residues. CDR3 amino acids: CASMDYEDNQETQYF. The DNA for the CDR3 is TGTGCCAGCATGGACTATGAGGACAACCAAGAGACCCAGTACTTC.

The CDR3: CASRPTSGGLSAEQYF. CDR3 nucleotides: TGTGCCAGCAGGCCTACTAGCGGGGGCCTATCTGCCGAGCAGTACTTC. This chain links TRBV6-2 or TRBV6-3 with TRBJ2-7; 11 bases align to TRBD2. Germline V CDR1 and CDR2: MNHEY, SVGEGT. Germline trimming cut 6 bases from V and 6 bases from J; bases unmatched to any gene: 13. The CDR3 has 16 amino acids.

The rearrangement uses TRBV7-2 and TRBJ1-1; a weak D match, TRBD1 (5 bases). The CDR3 totals 11 residues. The germline CDR1 and CDR2 sequences are SGHTA and FQGNSA. The V end lost 8 bases, the J end lost 6 bases, and 10 bases lay between the germline ends. For the CDR3, the DNA is TGTGCCAGCGGAGTAGGGGCTGAAGCTTTCTTT. Translating it yields CASGVGAEAFF.

This chain joins TRBV12-3 or TRBV12-4 and TRBJ1-1; D may be TRBD1 (5 bases). The V end was cut by 4 bases, the J end by 6 bases, with 9 bases between. This CDR3 is built from 12 residues. The CDR3 loop is CASSWTTPEAFF. CDR3 DNA sequence: TGTGCCAGCAGTTGGACAACCCCTGAAGCTTTCTTT.

The chain is built from TRBV23-1 and TRBJ2-7; D might be TRBD1 (6 bases). TRBV23-1 is an ORF for which the function is uncertain. This CDR3 has 14 residues. Trimming removed 10 bases from V and 6 bases from J, with 22 bases in between. The CDR3 loop reads CAILKLGDNGEQYF. The CDR3 nucleotides read TGCGCCATTCTTAAATTGGGGGACAACGGCGAGCAGTACTTC.

As concerns this clonotype: Sequence at one end of the junction differs from germline and may be a read error. The rearrangement uses TRBV7-7 and TRBJ1-5; D not certain. Germline V gene lookup returns CDR1 SSHAT and CDR2 FNYEAQ (reference sequence). This CDR3 contains 13 residues. The CDR3 sequence is CASSLRLGQHQHF. CDR3 coding DNA: TGTGCTAGCAGTTTGAGGCTAGGTCAGCACCAGCATTTT. The complete variable domain, with remaining parts taken from reference TRBV7-7 and TRBJ1-5, reads GAGVSQSPRYKVTKRGQDVTLRCDPISSHATLYWYQQALGQGPEFLTYFNYEAQPDKSGLPSDRFSAERPEGSISTLTIQRTEQRDSAMYRCASSLRLGQHQHFGDGTRLSIL.

This clonotype occurred many times. The chain employs TRBV27 and TRBJ2-1, with TRBD1 identical over 8 bases. Germline V gene sequence: CDR1 MNHEY, CDR2 SMNVEV (reference sequence). CDR3 size: 14 residues. The V gene end was trimmed by 4 bases and the J gene end by 3 bases; junction bases not matched to a gene: 2. Here the CDR3 reads CASSSGTGYNEQFF. The CDR3 DNA reads TGTGCCAGCAGTTCCGGGACAGGCTACAATGAGCAGTTCTTC.

V is TRBV6-2 or TRBV6-3 and J is TRBJ1-1, with D tentatively TRBD1 (5 bases). The ends were cut back, 7 bases at V and 1 base at J, with 16 bases in the middle. CDR1 is MNHEY and CDR2 is SVGEGT in the germline V gene. The CDR3 is 15 amino acids. For the CDR3, the DNA is TGTGCCAGCAATCCCTACGACAGTTGGAACACTGAAGCTTTCTTT. It specifies CASNPYDSWNTEAFF.

Many counts were recorded for this clonotype. The chain combines TRBV11-2 with TRBJ2-7, with D perhaps matching TRBD1 (6 bases). Deletions cut 5 bases from V and 6 bases from J, with 17 bases between. There are 14 residues in the CDR3. The germline V gene has CDR1 SGHAT and CDR2 FQNNGV. The CDR3 spells CASSNLPRDTEQYV. DNA of the CDR3: TGTGCCAGCAGCAATCTACCCCGGGACACCGAGCAGTACGTC.

V is TRBV10-2 and J is TRBJ2-7, with D uncertain. Trimming pared 0 bases from V and 5 bases from J, leaving 8 bases between. The CDR3 consists of 13 residues. Germline CDR1 WSHSY, CDR2 SAAADI. The CDR3 loop reads CASSESRAHEQYF. DNA of the CDR3: TGCGCCAGCAGTGAGTCTAGGGCCCACGAGCAGTACTTC.

The V and J genes are TRBV6-2 or TRBV6-3 and TRBJ1-2; D gene unclear. V gave up 7 bases and J gave up 0 bases, with 12 bases separating them. CDR1 is MNHEY, CDR2 SVGEGT, per germline. The CDR3 extends over 14 amino acids. The CDR3 bases are TGTGCCAGCACAGCGTCAGGAGCTAACTATGGCTACACCTTC. It translates to CASTASGANYGYTF.

The chain is built from TRBV13 and TRBJ2-1, with D possibly matching TRBD1 (6 bases). The CDR3 contains 16 residues. Germline loops: CDR1 PRHDT, CDR2 FYEKMQ (reference sequence). Trimming pared 3 bases from V and 4 bases from J, leaving 16 bases between. DNA of the CDR3: TGTGCCAGCAGCTTCGACCGGGACATAACATACAATGAGCAGTTCTTC. Translating gives CASSFDRDITYNEQFF.

This clonotype was observed a few times. The chain carries TRBV28 and TRBJ1-5; D unclear. The germline V and J ends were trimmed by 5 bases and 4 bases, with 9 bases remaining between them. Germline lookup yields CDR1 MDHEN and CDR2 SYDVKM. CDR3 length: 13 residues. This chain's CDR3 is CASSIGRNQPQHF. As DNA, the CDR3 is TGTGCCAGCAGTATTGGGAGGAATCAGCCCCAGCATTTT.

On this clonotype: A much larger clone lies one base from this, so it may be a read error. The rearrangement uses TRBV7-6 and TRBJ1-1, with D possibly TRBD1 on 5 matching bases. The germline gives CDR1 SGHVS, CDR2 FNYEAQ. The CDR3 length is 16 residues. CDR3 bases: TGTGTCAGCAGCCCATTCCCCGGGGCCCAGAACACTGAAGCTTTCTTT. This encodes CVSSPFPGAQNTEAFF.